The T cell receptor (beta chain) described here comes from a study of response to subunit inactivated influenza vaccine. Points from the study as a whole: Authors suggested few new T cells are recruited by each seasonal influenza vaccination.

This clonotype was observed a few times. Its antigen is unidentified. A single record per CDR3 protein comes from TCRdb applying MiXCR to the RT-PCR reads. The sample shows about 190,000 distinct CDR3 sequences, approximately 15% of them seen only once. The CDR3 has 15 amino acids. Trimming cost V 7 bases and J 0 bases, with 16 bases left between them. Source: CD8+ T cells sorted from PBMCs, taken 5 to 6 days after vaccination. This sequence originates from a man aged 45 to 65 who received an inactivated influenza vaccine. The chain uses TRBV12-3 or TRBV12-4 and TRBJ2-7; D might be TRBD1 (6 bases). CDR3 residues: CASIKTGHLSYEQYF. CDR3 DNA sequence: TGTGCCAGCATTAAAACGGGACATCTCTCCTACGAGCAGTACTTC.